These 17 T cell receptor beta chains were sequenced from one sample in a study of T cell responses to AZD1222 COVID-19 vaccine (dated by TCRdb to about 2021). The protocol used for the library was the immunoSEQ multiplex PCR assay. The clones in this table, taken by TCRdb from immuneACCESS, are in-frame only. Not every clone is retained; where verified, under half of the shortfall comes from an unresolved V gene, and the cause of the rest is unknown. This sample has tens of thousands of clones in its table, and 70% to 90% of those were observed once. Of the sample, roughly 10% falls within the top ten clones. The label giving this sample's time point can be read as: baseline before first vaccination. This sample comprised peripheral blood, obtained on day 0 of AZD1222 vaccination. All receptors come from an adult in good health.

The chain couples TRBV10-3 to TRBJ1-1, with 7 bases aligning to TRBD1. Per the germline V gene, CDR1 is ENHRY and CDR2 is SYGVKD. V trimming: 5 bases; J trimming: 4 bases; junction bases outside the gene matches: 7. The CDR3 contains 14 residues. The CDR3 sequence is CAISTGTDGTEAFF. The CDR3 nucleotides read TGTGCCATCAGTACAGGGACAGATGGCACTGAAGCTTTCTTT.

The rearrangement joins TRBV10-3 to TRBJ2-1, with 10 positions matching TRBD1. After removal of 6 bases from V and 10 bases from J, the junction contained 3 bases not matched to a gene. The CDR3 is 12 amino acids. Germline-derived CDR1 and CDR2 are ENHRY and SYGVKD. The CDR3 DNA sequence: TGTGCCATCAGGGACAGGGGGGACGAGCAGTTCTTC. Protein product: CAIRDRGDEQFF.

The chain uses TRBV18 and TRBJ1-1; D remains unclear. Germline CDR1 is KGHSH and CDR2 is LQKENI. V was trimmed by 0 bases and J by 8 bases, leaving 16 bases between them. There are 15 residues in the CDR3. In nucleotides, the CDR3 is TGTGCCAGCTCACCACCGAGCGTTATGGCCGAAGAAGCTTTCTTT. Translation: CASSPPSVMAEEAFF.

The V and J genes are TRBV19 and TRBJ2-7; 9 bases map to TRBD1. The CDR3 contains 16 residues. CDR1 and CDR2 from the germline V gene are LNHDA and SQIVND (reference sequence). J was trimmed by 5 bases and V by 5 bases; bases with no gene match: 13. CDR3 sequence: CASSPRFGTGIHEQYV. For the CDR3, the DNA is TGTGCCAGTAGTCCTCGATTTGGGACAGGGATCCACGAGCAGTACGTC.

The rearrangement links TRBV29-1 to TRBJ2-7; TRBD1 matches 7 bases. The CDR3 length is 13 residues. The ends lost 7 bases at V and 0 bases at J; junction bases unmatched: 6. The germline V gene has CDR1 SQVTM and CDR2 ANQGSEA. The CDR3 loop reads CSAMTGPSYEQYF. The CDR3 DNA reads as TGCAGCGCCATGACAGGGCCCTCCTACGAGCAGTACTTC.

This clone was counted a single time. V is TRBV7-2 and J is TRBJ2-1; TRBD2 matches at 8 bases. V gave up 5 bases and J gave up 3 bases; unmatched junction bases: 15. Germline CDR1 and CDR2: SGHTA and FQGNSA. The CDR3 totals 18 residues. CDR3 sequence: CASSKQAGAPTSYNEQFF. For the CDR3, the DNA is TGTGCCAGCAGCAAACAAGCGGGAGCCCCCACCAGCTACAATGAGCAGTTCTTC.

The chain carries TRBV2 and TRBJ2-3; 10 nucleotides line up with TRBD2. V gave up 7 bases and J gave up 2 bases; unmatched junction bases: 3. The CDR3 spans 14 residues. Per the germline V gene, CDR1 is SNHLY and CDR2 is FYNNEI. The CDR3 here is CASKLAGHTDTQYF. The CDR3, as DNA: TGTGCCAGCAAACTAGCGGGGCACACAGATACGCAGTATTTT.

V is TRBV6-1 and J is TRBJ2-4, with TRBD1 as a possible D gene (6 bases). V lost 0 bases to trimming and J lost 5 bases, with 11 bases between them. Germline CDR1 reads MNHNS; CDR2 reads SASEGT. CDR3 length equals 15 residues. The CDR3 is CASSEALGQQNIQYF. CDR3 bases: TGTGCCAGCAGTGAAGCACTGGGACAACAAAACATTCAGTACTTC.

V gene TRBV7-2 combines with J gene TRBJ2-5, with a tentative D call TRBD1 (5 bases). The germline V gene encodes CDR1 SGHTA and CDR2 FQGNSA. V lost 3 bases to trimming and J lost 2 bases, with 13 bases between them. The CDR3 is made up of 15 amino acids. CDR3 bases: TGTGCCAGCAGCTTGGTGGGGCGGACGCAAGAGACCCAGTACTTC. It codes for CASSLVGRTQETQYF. Full variable domain (outside the CDR3, taken from reference TRBV7-2 and TRBJ2-5): GAGVSQSPSNKVTEKGKDVELRCDPISGHTALYWYRQSLGQGLEFLIYFQGNSAPDKSGLPSDRFSAERTGGSVSTLTIQRTQQEDSAVYLCASSLVGRTQETQYFGPGTRLLVL.

This rearrangement joins TRBV11-2 to TRBJ2-5; D remains unclear. CDR3 length: 14 residues. V shed 5 bases and J shed 0 bases, with 10 bases lying between them. Germline loops: CDR1 SGHAT, CDR2 FQNNGV. CDR3 sequence reads: CASSRIRDQETQYF. The CDR3 nucleotides are TGTGCCAGCAGCCGAATCCGGGACCAAGAGACCCAGTACTTC.

The V and J genes are TRBV6-4 and TRBJ2-3; TRBD1 matches 8 bases. V lost 5 bases and J lost 3; bases outside the gene matches: 7. This CDR3 is 15 amino acids long. CDR1 and CDR2 (germline): MRHNA, SNTAGT. CDR3 residues: CASSRTGLRTDTQYF. In nucleotides, the CDR3 is TGTGCCAGCAGTAGGACAGGGCTTCGGACAGATACGCAGTATTTT.

V usage is TRBV7-9 and J usage is TRBJ2-2; 7 nucleotides line up with TRBD2. The V gene's germline CDR1 is SEHNR and CDR2 FQNEAQ (reference sequence). The CDR3 runs to 17 residues. Germline trimming cut 5 bases from V and 2 bases from J; bases unmatched to any gene: 11. Written as DNA, the CDR3 is TGTGCCAGCAGCCCATTCATCGCGGGGGTTAACACCGGGGAGCTGTTTTTT. Its translation is CASSPFIAGVNTGELFF.

The chain is built from TRBV5-5 and TRBJ1-5; maybe TRBD1 (5 bases). Looked up from germline, CDR1 is SGHKS and CDR2 is YYEKEE (reference sequence). V lost 0 bases and J lost 4, with 11 bases in between. There are 15 residues in the CDR3. The DNA for the CDR3 is TGTGCCAGCAGCTTGGCCTCAGGGCAAAATCAGCCCCAGCATTTT. Its protein product is CASSLASGQNQPQHF.

This clone was seen just once. V usage is TRBV28 and J usage is TRBJ2-7; 9 bases are a match to TRBD2. CDR1 and CDR2 (germline): MDHEN, SYDVKM. V gave up 3 bases and J gave up 0 bases; unmatched junction bases: 6. This CDR3 has 16 residues. The CDR3, as DNA: TGTGCCAGCAGTTTTGCGGGGGGGAGAACCTCCTACGAGCAGTACTTC. It codes for CASSFAGGRTSYEQYF.

The chain has TRBV7-3 and TRBJ2-2, with D possibly being TRBD2 (7 bases). From germline, CDR1 is SGHTA and CDR2 FQGTGA. With 6 bases removed from V and 3 bases from J, the gap between germline ends came to 11 bases. CDR3 size: 14 residues. Here the CDR3 reads CASRREGDTGELFF. The CDR3 DNA follows: TGTGCCAGCAGGAGGGAGGGGGACACCGGGGAGCTGTTTTTT.

The genes are TRBV11-2 and TRBJ2-3; the D is unclear. The CDR3 totals 16 residues. Trimming pared 1 base from V and 0 bases from J, leaving 11 bases between. Per the germline V gene, CDR1 is SGHAT and CDR2 is FQNNGV. This CDR3 is CASSLGGSGSTDTQYF. The CDR3 coding sequence is TGTGCCAGCAGCTTAGGCGGCAGTGGGAGCACAGATACGCAGTATTTT.

The rearrangement joins TRBV19 to TRBJ1-2; unclear D gene. Germline CDR1 reads LNHDA; CDR2 reads SQIVND (reference sequence). This CDR3 has 13 residues. Between the trimmed V and J ends, which lost 3 bases and 8 bases, there was a span of 13 bases. This chain's CDR3 is CASSMIDGGGYTF. CDR3 sequence (DNA): TGTGCCAGTAGTATGATCGATGGTGGAGGCTACACCTTC.